The clone carrying this T cell receptor (beta chain) has more than one count but fewer than ten. The sample is drawn from a study of blood T cells in healthy people across ages. Primers used in a second PCR of about 6 to 11 cycles were a sample-barcoded 5' primer and a J-beta primer mix. MiXCR was run by TCRdb on the 5' RACE reads, yielding one entry per CDR3 protein. Of around 1,000,000 distinct CDR3 sequences in the sample, about 23% were seen once. Germline CDR1 MNHEY, CDR2 SMNVEV (reference sequence). The V gene end was trimmed by 3 bases and the J gene end by 3 bases; junction bases not matched to a gene: 15. This CDR3 contains 18 residues. These data also formed part of another study, on T cells of mothers and their children. This second report adds: Samples were obtained from a few healthy Caucasian mothers and their six children. Added by the second PCR's M1S primer were sample barcodes and 2-4 random nucleotides. In each mother, TCR beta CDR3 reads exceeded 10 million; in each child, they numbered several million. Compared with unrelated pairs, related mother-child pairs had slightly higher, non-significant overlap.

The V and J genes are TRBV27 and TRBJ1-2, with 8 bases identical to TRBD1. The sample taken for sequencing was blood. The clonotype originates from a girl aged 2-15 years in good health. CDR3 sequence reads: CASSFTPRAGGVDYGYTF. CDR3 nucleotide sequence: TGTGCCAGCAGTTTTACCCCCAGGGCAGGGGGCGTAGACTATGGCTACACCTTC.